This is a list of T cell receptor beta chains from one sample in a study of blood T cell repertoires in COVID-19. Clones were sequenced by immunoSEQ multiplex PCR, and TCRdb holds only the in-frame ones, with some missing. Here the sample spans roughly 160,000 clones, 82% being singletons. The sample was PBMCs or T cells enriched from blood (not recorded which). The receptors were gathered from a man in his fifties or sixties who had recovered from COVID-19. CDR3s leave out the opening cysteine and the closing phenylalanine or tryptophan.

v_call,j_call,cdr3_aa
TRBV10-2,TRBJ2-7,ASSELQGPYEQY
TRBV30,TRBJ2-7,AWWDRGAPEQY
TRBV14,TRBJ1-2,ASSQEIHTNYGYT
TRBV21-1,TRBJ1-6,ASSTGRGRWQGSPLH
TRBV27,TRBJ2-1,ASSPGTSGVNEQF
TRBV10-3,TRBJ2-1,AISSVGTVNEQF
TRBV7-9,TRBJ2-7,ASSQPGLANEQY
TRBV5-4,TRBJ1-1,ASSWDTGSRYTEAF
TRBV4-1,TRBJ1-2,ASSHRTGGDYGYT
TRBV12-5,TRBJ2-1,ASGLVRGPDRRNEQF
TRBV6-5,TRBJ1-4,ASSPEPVAEKLF
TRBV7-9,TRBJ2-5,ASSLVLASQETQY